Listed below are T cell receptor beta chains from one sample, sequenced in a study of CD8 T cells in ankylosing spondylitis. One entry per CDR3 protein results from TCRdb running MiXCR on the 5' RACE reads. The table lists 330,000 or so distinct CDR3 sequences, around 7.6% of them singletons, with more than 14% in the top ten. Material for sequencing was blood, either unsorted or a sorted T cell fraction (not recorded which). The receptors here all came from a male donor with ankylosing spondylitis. Both conserved end residues are part of each CDR3. Each record gives: D gene, V gene, CDR3 protein. A D gene is named only where the DNA matches it firmly.

.	TRBV10-3	CAISARGAGGGYTEAFF
TRBD2	TRBV18	CASSPRGDGFYEQYF
.	TRBV27	CASNAGGAPDNEKLFF
.	TRBV20-1	CSLRRGSGSNQPQHF
.	TRBV5-1	CASSLDPPLEEQYF
TRBD1	TRBV7-2	CASSASGTENQPQHF
TRBD1	TRBV5-1	CASSLAWDSSVLELFF
.	TRBV12-3/TRBV12-4	CASSLNGGAYEQYF
.	TRBV3-1	CASSQNPYRVSYEKLFF
.	TRBV19	CASGRDFNQPQHF
.	TRBV10-3	CAISAPDWDQPQHF
TRBD1	TRBV6-5	CASSYSIGTGDYEQYF
.	TRBV29-1	CSVEDPRERYNEQFF
.	TRBV12-5	CASGNGGVTEAFF
.	TRBV5-1	CASSTPRGGLNTEAFF
.	TRBV12-3/TRBV12-4	CASSLPGLFEQYF
TRBD2	TRBV29-1	CSVVGGRPANEQFF
.	TRBV7-9	CASSPMGTGGETQYF
TRBD2	TRBV20-1	CSARGGFETQYF
TRBD1	TRBV4-3	CASSQHPGTGGEKLFF
TRBD2	TRBV20-1	CSAPGLAGVKTQYF
TRBD1	TRBV5-1	CASSSDRGADTQYF
.	TRBV9	CASSGVRELQETQYF
.	TRBV5-5	CASSLDWVNTEAFF
TRBD2	TRBV5-1	CASSSGTGTSGQETQYF
.	TRBV15	CATSTTARDTGELFF